This is a list of T cell receptor beta chains from one sample in a study of cytomegalovirus exposure and HLA in healthy donors. Data came from immunoSEQ multiplex PCR; TCRdb stores just in-frame clones and leaves some out. The sample holds roughly 120,000 clones; 77% are singletons and the top ten take around 13%. Specimen: PBMCs. These receptors originate from a woman aged 35 to 49 in good health and CMV-seropositive. Both conserved end residues are part of each CDR3. D genes are given only for firm matches. Part of the rows lack a size; the others show once, few, many or a class for expanded clones.

V gene: TRBV7-9; D gene: -; CDR3 length: 15; J gene: TRBJ2-5; clone size: -; CDR3 protein: CASSLRGTGKETQYF; CDR3 DNA: TGTGCCAGCAGCCTCAGGGGGACTGGCAAAGAGACCCAGTACTTC
V gene: TRBV28; D gene: TRBD1; CDR3 length: 15; J gene: TRBJ1-1; clone size: -; CDR3 protein: CASTPRDREFSEAFF; CDR3 DNA: TGTGCCAGCACCCCTAGGGACAGGGAGTTCTCTGAAGCTTTCTTT
V gene: TRBV7-6; D gene: TRBD1; CDR3 length: 15; J gene: TRBJ2-5; clone size: few; CDR3 protein: CASSLGSGGMETQYF; CDR3 DNA: TGTGCCAGCAGCTTAGGGTCAGGGGGAATGGAGACCCAGTACTTC
V gene: TRBV28; D gene: -; CDR3 length: 14; J gene: TRBJ2-5; clone size: -; CDR3 protein: CASTNGGIWETQYF; CDR3 DNA: TGTGCCAGCACCAATGGGGGGATTTGGGAGACCCAGTACTTC
V gene: TRBV5-1; D gene: TRBD1; CDR3 length: 15; J gene: TRBJ2-1; clone size: -; CDR3 protein: CASSLVTGGFNEQFF; CDR3 DNA: TGCGCCAGCAGCTTGGTGACAGGGGGCTTCAATGAGCAGTTCTTC
V gene: TRBV29-1; D gene: -; CDR3 length: 12; J gene: TRBJ2-7; clone size: -; CDR3 protein: CSVRLGNYEQYF; CDR3 DNA: TGCAGCGTCAGACTAGGGAACTACGAGCAGTACTTC
V gene: TRBV9; D gene: -; CDR3 length: 14; J gene: TRBJ2-5; clone size: -; CDR3 protein: CASSPQGVGETQYF; CDR3 DNA: TGTGCCAGCAGCCCACAGGGAGTAGGAGAGACCCAGTACTTC
V gene: TRBV11-2; D gene: -; CDR3 length: 14; J gene: TRBJ2-2; clone size: -; CDR3 protein: CASSYTTNTGELFF; CDR3 DNA: TGTGCCAGCAGCTATACAACAAACACCGGGGAGCTGTTTTTT
V gene: TRBV21-1; D gene: -; CDR3 length: 13; J gene: TRBJ2-5; clone size: -; CDR3 protein: CASLGRGEETQYF; CDR3 DNA: TGTGCCTCCCTGGGCAGGGGAGAAGAGACCCAGTACTTC
V gene: TRBV25-1; D gene: -; CDR3 length: 15; J gene: TRBJ1-3; clone size: -; CDR3 protein: CASSKTGSYGNTIYF; CDR3 DNA: TGTGCCAGCAGTAAAACAGGGTCATACGGAAACACCATATATTTT
V gene: TRBV28; D gene: TRBD1; CDR3 length: 14; J gene: TRBJ1-2; clone size: once; CDR3 protein: CASSFQTGGDGYTF; CDR3 DNA: TGTGCCAGCAGTTTCCAGACAGGGGGGGATGGCTACACCTTC
V gene: TRBV6-1; D gene: TRBD1; CDR3 length: 15; J gene: TRBJ2-7; clone size: -; CDR3 protein: CASSFLPGQEGEQYF; CDR3 DNA: TGTGCCAGCAGTTTCCTTCCGGGACAGGAGGGAGAGCAGTACTTC
V gene: TRBV27; D gene: -; CDR3 length: 15; J gene: TRBJ1-5; clone size: -; CDR3 protein: CASSHTHRDNQPQHF; CDR3 DNA: TGTGCCAGCAGTCACACTCACAGGGATAATCAGCCCCAGCATTTT
V gene: TRBV2; D gene: -; CDR3 length: 14; J gene: TRBJ2-7; clone size: -; CDR3 protein: CASSSAGGTYEQYF; CDR3 DNA: TGTGCCAGCAGTTCGGCAGGGGGGACCTACGAGCAGTACTTC
V gene: TRBV6-1; D gene: -; CDR3 length: 15; J gene: TRBJ1-4; clone size: -; CDR3 protein: CASRTAILSNEKLFF; CDR3 DNA: TGTGCCAGCAGGACAGCGATCCTTTCTAATGAAAAACTGTTTTTT
V gene: TRBV28; D gene: -; CDR3 length: 16; J gene: TRBJ1-6; clone size: -; CDR3 protein: CASSLLQQGNNSPLHF; CDR3 DNA: TGTGCCAGCAGTTTATTACAACAGGGAAATAATTCACCCCTCCACTTT
V gene: TRBV30; D gene: -; CDR3 length: 14; J gene: TRBJ1-2; clone size: -; CDR3 protein: CAWSVPLRDYGYTF; CDR3 DNA: TGTGCCTGGAGTGTACCTCTGAGAGACTATGGCTACACCTTC
V gene: TRBV28; D gene: TRBD1; CDR3 length: 12; J gene: TRBJ2-7; clone size: -; CDR3 protein: CASRDRVYEQYF; CDR3 DNA: TGTGCCAGCAGGGACAGGGTTTACGAGCAGTACTTC
V gene: TRBV18; D gene: -; CDR3 length: 15; J gene: TRBJ1-1; clone size: -; CDR3 protein: CASSPRTDLNTEAFF; CDR3 DNA: TGTGCCAGCTCACCACGGACAGATCTGAACACTGAAGCTTTCTTT
V gene: TRBV4-2; D gene: TRBD1; CDR3 length: 16; J gene: TRBJ1-2; clone size: -; CDR3 protein: CASSHVIGQGNYGYTF; CDR3 DNA: TGTGCCAGCAGCCATGTAATCGGACAGGGCAACTATGGCTACACCTTC
V gene: TRBV27; D gene: -; CDR3 length: 13; J gene: TRBJ1-1; clone size: -; CDR3 protein: CASTLTRGTEAFF; CDR3 DNA: TGTGCCAGCACCCTAACCCGGGGGACTGAAGCTTTCTTT
V gene: TRBV7-2; D gene: -; CDR3 length: 13; J gene: TRBJ1-1; clone size: -; CDR3 protein: CASTLDMNTEAFF; CDR3 DNA: TGTGCCAGCACCCTTGACATGAACACTGAAGCTTTCTTT
V gene: TRBV28; D gene: TRBD2; CDR3 length: 14; J gene: TRBJ2-1; clone size: -; CDR3 protein: CASSLSGGRGEQFF; CDR3 DNA: TGTGCCAGCAGTTTATCGGGCGGGAGGGGTGAGCAGTTCTTC
V gene: TRBV2; D gene: -; CDR3 length: 12; J gene: TRBJ2-1; clone size: few; CDR3 protein: CARGFSGNEQFF; CDR3 DNA: TGTGCCAGGGGTTTCTCCGGGAATGAGCAGTTCTTC
V gene: TRBV18; D gene: TRBD2; CDR3 length: 23; J gene: TRBJ2-7; clone size: -; CDR3 protein: CASSHREVPPKLAGGPSSYEQYF; CDR3 DNA: TGTGCCAGCTCACATAGGGAGGTTCCGCCGAAGCTAGCGGGAGGACCAAGCTCCTACGAGCAGTACTTC
V gene: TRBV7-8; D gene: -; CDR3 length: 18; J gene: TRBJ2-4; clone size: few; CDR3 protein: CASSLVNLRDPAKNIQYF; CDR3 DNA: TGTGCCAGCAGCTTAGTAAACTTGAGGGATCCGGCCAAAAACATTCAGTACTTC
V gene: TRBV5-6; D gene: -; CDR3 length: 15; J gene: TRBJ1-3; clone size: once; CDR3 protein: CASSFRGPSGNTIYF; CDR3 DNA: TGTGCCAGCAGCTTCAGGGGACCCTCTGGAAACACCATATATTTT
V gene: TRBV19; D gene: -; CDR3 length: 15; J gene: TRBJ1-5; clone size: -; CDR3 protein: CASSFPGGASQPQHF; CDR3 DNA: TGTGCCAGTAGTTTTCCGGGGGGGGCTAGTCAGCCCCAGCATTTT
V gene: TRBV6-4; D gene: TRBD2; CDR3 length: 18; J gene: TRBJ2-7; clone size: -; CDR3 protein: CASNPGLAGPNYPYEQYF; CDR3 DNA: TGTGCCAGCAACCCGGGACTAGCGGGGCCTAATTACCCCTACGAGCAGTACTTC
V gene: TRBV9; D gene: TRBD2; CDR3 length: 14; J gene: TRBJ2-5; clone size: -; CDR3 protein: CASSVSGVQETQYF; CDR3 DNA: TGTGCCAGCAGCGTTAGCGGGGTCCAAGAGACCCAGTACTTC
V gene: TRBV27; D gene: TRBD2; CDR3 length: 15; J gene: TRBJ2-1; clone size: -; CDR3 protein: CASSSTGLAMHEQFF; CDR3 DNA: TGTGCCAGCAGCTCAACGGGACTAGCTATGCATGAGCAGTTCTTC
V gene: TRBV5-5; D gene: -; CDR3 length: 12; J gene: TRBJ2-5; clone size: -; CDR3 protein: CASHLPGETQYF; CDR3 DNA: TGTGCCAGCCACCTCCCGGGGGAGACCCAGTACTTC
V gene: TRBV29-1; D gene: -; CDR3 length: 15; J gene: TRBJ2-2; clone size: once; CDR3 protein: CSGRGGWVDTGELFF; CDR3 DNA: TGCAGCGGGAGGGGGGGGTGGGTGGACACCGGGGAGCTGTTTTTT
V gene: TRBV30; D gene: -; CDR3 length: 13; J gene: TRBJ1-5; clone size: few; CDR3 protein: CAWSREGNQPQHF; CDR3 DNA: TGTGCCTGGAGTCGGGAGGGAAATCAGCCCCAGCATTTT
V gene: TRBV28; D gene: -; CDR3 length: 12; J gene: TRBJ2-7; clone size: -; CDR3 protein: CAHRGPTYEQYF; CDR3 DNA: TGTGCCCACCGCGGGCCGACCTACGAGCAGTACTTC
V gene: TRBV21-1; D gene: -; CDR3 length: 17; J gene: TRBJ2-4; clone size: few; CDR3 protein: CAGFGQGAVIAKNIQYF; CDR3 DNA: -
V gene: TRBV11-2; D gene: TRBD2; CDR3 length: 16; J gene: TRBJ2-3; clone size: -; CDR3 protein: CASSSGTSGATDTQYF; CDR3 DNA: TGTGCCAGCAGCTCCGGGACTAGCGGGGCCACAGATACGCAGTATTTT
V gene: TRBV6-5; D gene: -; CDR3 length: 13; J gene: TRBJ1-1; clone size: -; CDR3 protein: CASSQTVNTEAFF; CDR3 DNA: TGTGCCAGCAGTCAGACAGTGAACACTGAAGCTTTCTTT
V gene: TRBV9; D gene: -; CDR3 length: 13; J gene: TRBJ2-7; clone size: -; CDR3 protein: CASSPPAGWEQYF; CDR3 DNA: TGTGCCAGCAGCCCCCCCGCGGGGTGGGAGCAGTACTTC
V gene: TRBV13; D gene: -; CDR3 length: 13; J gene: TRBJ2-7; clone size: -; CDR3 protein: CASSPAGFYEQYF; CDR3 DNA: TGTGCCAGCAGCCCAGCAGGGTTCTACGAGCAGTACTTC